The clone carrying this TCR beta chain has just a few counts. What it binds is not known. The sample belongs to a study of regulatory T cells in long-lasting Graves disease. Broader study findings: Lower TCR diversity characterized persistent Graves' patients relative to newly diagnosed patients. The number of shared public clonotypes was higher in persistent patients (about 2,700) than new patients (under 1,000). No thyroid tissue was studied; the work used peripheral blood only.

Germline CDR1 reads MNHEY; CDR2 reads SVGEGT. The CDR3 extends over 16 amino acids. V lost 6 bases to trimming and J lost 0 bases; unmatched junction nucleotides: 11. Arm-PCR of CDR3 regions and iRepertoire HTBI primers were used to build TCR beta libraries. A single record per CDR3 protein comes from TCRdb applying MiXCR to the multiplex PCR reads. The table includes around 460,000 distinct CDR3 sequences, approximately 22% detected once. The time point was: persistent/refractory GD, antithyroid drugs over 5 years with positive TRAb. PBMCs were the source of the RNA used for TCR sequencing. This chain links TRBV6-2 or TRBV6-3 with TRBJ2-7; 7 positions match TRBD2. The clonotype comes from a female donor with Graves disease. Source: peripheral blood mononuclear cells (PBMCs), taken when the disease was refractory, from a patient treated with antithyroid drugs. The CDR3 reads CASSRGGMGVSYEQYF. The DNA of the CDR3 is TGTGCCAGCAGCCGCGGGGGAATGGGAGTCTCCTACGAGCAGTACTTC.